Presented here are 6 T cell receptor beta chains from one specimen sequenced in a study of patients and donors after allogeneic stem cell transplantation (dated by TCRdb to about 2020). Library creation used RT-PCR. The instrument was a NextSeq 550. TCRdb took the public reads, trimmed them with fastp at Q25, ran MiXCR for clone calling and kept in-frame beta chains. Identical CDR3 proteins give one entry, which carries the most common genes and DNA. This sample holds around 90,000 distinct CDR3 sequences; around 49% were observed only once. Jointly, the top ten make up roughly two thirds of the sample. The sample comprised blood, either unsorted or a sorted T cell fraction (not recorded which). The receptors come from a human donor who was either an allogeneic HSCT recipient or a stem cell or donor lymphocyte infusion donor (not recorded which). It is not recorded whose cells these are; they may come from a transplant donor.

This clonotype was counted between two and nine times. The chain joins TRBV19 to TRBJ1-5; no reliable D call. Germline V lookup: CDR1 LNHDA, CDR2 SQIVND (reference sequence). The V end lost 4 bases, the J end lost 6 bases, and 10 bases lay between the germline ends. The CDR3 covers 13 residues. The CDR3 DNA is TGTGCCAGTAGTACGAAGGGAAGTCAGCCCCAGCATTTT. It codes for CASSTKGSQPQHF.

The rearrangement uses TRBV12-3 or TRBV12-4 and TRBJ1-5, with D perhaps TRBD1 (6 bases). There are 16 residues in the CDR3. Between the trimmed V and J ends, which lost 4 bases and 4 bases, there was a span of 17 bases. The CDR3 DNA sequence: TGTGCCAGCAGTTCCGGACTAGGGACACGGAATCAGCCCCAGCATTTT. This sequence encodes CASSSGLGTRNQPQHF.

The chain joins TRBV12-3 or TRBV12-4 to TRBJ1-6; possible D gene TRBD1, 5 bases. The CDR3 runs to 16 residues. The ends were cut back, 2 bases at V and 0 bases at J, with 8 bases in the middle. The DNA of the CDR3 is TGTGCCAGCAGTTTAAAGGGGAGCTCCTATAATTCACCCCTCCACTTT. Translation: CASSLKGSSYNSPLHF.

The chain joins TRBV29-1 to TRBJ2-4; D possibly corresponds to TRBD1 (6 bases). With 6 bases removed from V and 7 bases from J, the gap between germline ends came to 13 bases. The CDR3 is 12 amino acids. Germline CDR1 SQVTM, CDR2 ANQGSEA. The CDR3 DNA follows: TGCAGCGTCAGGGGCGCCGGTAACATTCAGTACTTC. This codes for CSVRGAGNIQYF.

The chain employs TRBV21-1 and TRBJ1-1; TRBD1 was called by the table and not checked on the DNA. TRBV21-1 is labeled a pseudogene. The CDR3 totals 16 residues. The CDR3 DNA sequence: TGTGCCAGCAGCCCGGCAGATAGGGTAGGGGACACTGAAGCTTTCTTT. Translation: CASSPADRVGDTEAFF.

The CDR3 sequence is CASSQVGQTLAKNIQYF. CDR3 DNA: TGCGCCAGCAGCCAAGTCGGGCAGACCCTAGCCAAAAACATTCAGTACTTC. The V call is TRBV4-1, the J call TRBJ2-4, with unresolved D. Trimming cost V 1 base and J 0 bases, with 13 bases left between them. Germline lookup yields CDR1 MGHRA and CDR2 YSYEKL. The CDR3 has 17 amino acids.